The 32 T cell receptor beta chains below come from one sample, sequenced in a study of early stage breast cancer tumors. Sequenced by immunoSEQ multiplex PCR; TCRdb stores in-frame clones only, minus some. The repertoire consists of 45,000 to 60,000 clones, with around 90% occurring once and the leading ten covering about 5%. Source material: blood. These receptors were collected from a person aged 70 to 85 with breast cancer.

This chain joins TRBV7-8 and TRBJ1-2; D is possibly TRBD1 (5 bases). Germline V gives CDR1 SGHVS, CDR2 FQNEAQ. V was shortened by 2 bases and J by 8 bases, with 9 bases between the two germline ends. CDR3 size: 12 residues. Written as DNA, the CDR3 is TGTGCCAGCAGCTTACAGGAGGGGGGCTACACCTTC. This encodes CASSLQEGGYTF.

This chain connects TRBV28 to TRBJ2-3, with TRBD1 matching 7 bases. From germline, CDR1 is MDHEN and CDR2 SYDVKM. The CDR3 runs to 16 residues. V shed 5 bases, J shed 3 bases, and the junction held 11 bases outside the gene matches. This CDR3 is CASSIDRVQWTDTQYF. In DNA form, the CDR3 reads TGTGCCAGCAGTATCGACAGGGTTCAGTGGACAGATACGCAGTATTTT.

V gene TRBV9 combines with J gene TRBJ2-1; no clear D. This CDR3 is built from 15 residues. Trimming removed 0 bases at V and 0 bases at J, with 7 bases between. Germline V gives CDR1 SGDLS, CDR2 YYNGEE. In DNA form, the CDR3 reads TGTGCCAGCAGCGTAGGCCCTAGCTCCTACAATGAGCAGTTCTTC. Encoded protein: CASSVGPSSYNEQFF.

The genes are TRBV6-5 and TRBJ1-1, with 7 bases fitting TRBD1. This CDR3 comprises 12 residues. Germline V gene sequence: CDR1 MNHEY, CDR2 SVGAGI. The ends lost 2 bases at V and 10 bases at J; junction bases unmatched: 4. DNA for the CDR3: TGTGCCAGCAGTTACGACAGGGTGGGAGCTTTCTTT. It is translated as CASSYDRVGAFF.

The chain uses TRBV19 and TRBJ2-7, with 10 bases matching TRBD1. The CDR3 loop spans 13 amino acids. J lost 4 bases, V lost 4 bases, and 1 base had no gene match. In germline, CDR1 is LNHDA, CDR2 SQIVND (reference sequence). CDR3 DNA: TGTGCCAGTAGTACGGGACAGGGGTACGAGCAGTACTTC. It is translated as CASSTGQGYEQYF.

CDR3 amino acids: CSASSQLGYTF. The DNA for the CDR3 is TGCAGTGCTAGTTCACAACTAGGCTACACCTTC. The genes are TRBV20-1 and TRBJ1-2; D is unclear. Per the germline V gene, CDR1 is DFQATT and CDR2 is SNEGSKA (reference sequence). The CDR3 sequence is 11 residues long. Trimming removed 3 bases from V and 8 bases from J, with 10 bases in between.

The chain carries TRBV4-3 and TRBJ1-2, with D possibly TRBD1 on 5 matching bases. V was trimmed by 2 bases and J by 8 bases, leaving 15 bases between them. In germline, CDR1 is LGHNA, CDR2 YSLEER. This CDR3 is built from 14 residues. Here the CDR3 DNA reads TGCGCCAGCAGCCAACCCACAGCCGGGGGGGGCTACACCTTC. This translates into CASSQPTAGGGYTF.

The chain links TRBV29-1 to TRBJ2-1; 7 positions agree with TRBD1. Germline lookup yields CDR1 SQVTM and CDR2 ANQGSEA. CDR3 length: 15 amino acids. The J segment lost 3 bases and the V segment lost 6 bases, leaving 11 bases of the junction unmatched. CDR3: CSVERQGSFYNEQFF. CDR3 DNA: TGCAGCGTGGAGAGACAGGGATCCTTCTACAATGAGCAGTTCTTC.

The chain combines TRBV7-3 with TRBJ1-1; 7 bases are a match to TRBD1. Germline assignment: CDR1 SGHTA and CDR2 FQGTGA. V lost 6 bases and J lost 1; bases outside the gene matches: 2. The length of the CDR3 is 13 residues. CDR3 nucleotide sequence: TGTGCCAGCAGTCGACAGGGGAACACTGAAGCTTTCTTT. Protein: CASSRQGNTEAFF.

The rearrangement links TRBV2 to TRBJ1-5; a weak D match, TRBD1 (5 bases). Germline CDR1 is SNHLY and CDR2 is FYNNEI. The V end lost 4 bases, the J end lost 0 bases, and 10 bases lay between the germline ends. This CDR3 comprises 15 residues. The CDR3 DNA follows: TGTGCCAGCAGTGGGGGCAGGGTTAGCAATCAGCCCCAGCATTTT. Residues: CASSGGRVSNQPQHF.

The V and J genes are TRBV19 and TRBJ2-3; 12 bases are a match to TRBD1. The CDR3 extends over 16 amino acids. V was pared by 5 bases and J by 5 bases, with 8 bases of the junction left unmatched. The germline V gene encodes CDR1 LNHDA and CDR2 SQIVND (reference sequence). The CDR3 DNA reads as TGTGCCAGTAGTCCAACCGGGACAGGGGGCGTAGATACGCAGTATTTT. It is translated as CASSPTGTGGVDTQYF.

The chain couples TRBV28 to TRBJ2-7; TRBD2 matches at 9 bases. In germline, CDR1 is MDHEN, CDR2 SYDVKM. The CDR3 sequence is 16 residues long. With 8 bases clipped from V and 6 bases from J, the junction kept 17 bases outside the gene matches. This CDR3 is CASRGGLASGTGEQYF. In nucleotides, the CDR3 is TGTGCCAGCCGGGGTGGTTTGGCTAGCGGGACGGGCGAGCAGTACTTC.

The gene calls are TRBV2 and TRBJ2-7, with 13 bases that match TRBD2. The V and J ends lost 8 bases and 3 bases, in that order; junction bases with no gene match: 7. Germline assignment: CDR1 SNHLY and CDR2 FYNNEI. The CDR3 length is 15 residues. CDR3 in amino acids: CASSRTSGGSYEQYF. In DNA form, the CDR3 reads TGTGCCAGCTCCAGGACTAGCGGGGGAAGCTACGAGCAGTACTTC.

The gene calls are TRBV19 and TRBJ2-2; TRBD2 might be the D (5 bases). Trimming pared 7 bases from V and 2 bases from J, leaving 14 bases between. CDR1 LNHDA and CDR2 SQIVND come from the germline V gene (reference sequence). The CDR3 is 15 amino acids. The CDR3 nucleotides are TGTGCCAGTAAACTACTAGGACCAAACACCGGGGAGCTGTTTTTT. Translation: CASKLLGPNTGELFF.

This chain links TRBV18 with TRBJ2-1, with D possibly being TRBD1 (6 bases). Trimming cost V 1 base and J 6 bases, with 13 bases left between them. CDR1 is KGHSH, CDR2 LQKENI, per germline. This CDR3 is built from 15 residues. The CDR3 nucleotides read TGTGCCAGCTCACCACTCCGACAGGCCGGCAATGAGCAGTTCTTC. Translation gives CASSPLRQAGNEQFF.

In its sample, this clone is medium-sized (0.01 to 0.1%). CDR3 sequence (DNA): TGTGCCAGCAGTACCAGGACAGGGGGTCCCTGGGGCTACACCTTC. Translating gives CASSTRTGGPWGYTF. The rearrangement links TRBV6-6 to TRBJ1-2; 10 bases match TRBD1. V lost 5 bases and J lost 8; bases outside the gene matches: 11. The CDR3 contains 15 residues. Germline loops: CDR1 MNHNY, CDR2 SVGAGI (reference sequence).

Notes on this clone: At one end the junction does not follow the germline gene, possibly because of a read error. This rearrangement joins TRBV7-2 to TRBJ1-4; D not certain. This CDR3 region has 14 residues. CDR1 is SGHTA and CDR2 is FQGNSA in the germline V gene. CDR3 bases: TGTGCCAGCAGCTTAGGACCGGGCGGGGTCGCGCCCATTTTT. It specifies CASSLGPGGVAPIF.

The chain carries TRBV21-1 and TRBJ1-5; TRBD1 is the table's D call and was not checked against the DNA. TRBV21-1 is classified as a pseudogene. CDR3 length equals 19 residues. DNA of the CDR3: TGTGCCAGCAGCACTGCCCGGACAGGGGCTGTATATAGCAATCAGCCCCAGCATTTT. This translates into CASSTARTGAVYSNQPQHF.

This chain joins TRBV2 and TRBJ2-3, with D possibly TRBD2 on 6 matching bases. The CDR3 runs 15 residues. Deletions cut 3 bases from V and 0 bases from J, with 10 bases between. The germline V gene has CDR1 SNHLY and CDR2 FYNNEI. CDR3 sequence: CASSDLARSTDTQYF. Here the CDR3 DNA reads TGTGCCAGCAGTGACCTAGCGAGAAGCACAGATACGCAGTATTTT.

The rearrangement uses TRBV9 and TRBJ1-4; 10 nucleotides align to TRBD1. Germline loops: CDR1 SGDLS, CDR2 YYNGEE. J was trimmed by 6 bases and V by 4 bases; bases with no gene match: 9. The CDR3 contains 16 residues. This CDR3 reads CASSTRQGALDEKLFF. CDR3 in DNA: TGTGCCAGCAGCACTCGACAGGGGGCATTGGATGAAAAACTGTTTTTT.

This sequence joins TRBV30 and TRBJ1-6, with 7 bases aligning to TRBD1. The V gene's germline CDR1 is GTSNPN and CDR2 SVGIG (reference sequence). The V gene end was trimmed by 1 base and the J gene end by 3 bases; junction bases not matched to a gene: 6. The CDR3 length is 16 residues. CDR3 sequence (DNA): TGTGCCTGGAGTGCCGAGACAGGGATCTATAATTCACCCCTCCACTTT. This gives the protein CAWSAETGIYNSPLHF.

The J gene is TRBJ1-5, the V gene TRBV28; a possible D gene is TRBD1 (6 bases). The length of the CDR3 is 12 residues. V was trimmed by 8 bases and J by 7 bases, leaving 12 bases between them. Germline CDR1 reads MDHEN; CDR2 reads SYDVKM. The CDR3 DNA sequence: TGTGCCAGCGCGGGCGGGGGCCAGCCCCAGCATTTT. This encodes CASAGGGQPQHF.

This chain links TRBV7-2 with TRBJ1-2; 8 bases are a match to TRBD1. CDR1 and CDR2 (germline): SGHTA, FQGNSA. V lost 5 bases to trimming and J lost 8 bases; unmatched junction nucleotides: 19. This CDR3 is built from 17 residues. The CDR3 DNA follows: TGTGCCAGCAGCCCACGGTGGGAGGACAGGGAGACGTCCGGCTACACCTTC. This translates into CASSPRWEDRETSGYTF. Variable domain in full (rest from reference TRBV7-2 and TRBJ1-2): GAGVSQSPSNKVTEKGKDVELRCDPISGHTALYWYRQSLGQGLEFLIYFQGNSAPDKSGLPSDRFSAERTGGSVSTLTIQRTQQEDSAVYLCASSPRWEDRETSGYTFGSGTRLTVV.

CDR3: CASSFTSASSYNEQFF. CDR3 in DNA: TGTGCCAGCAGCTTTACTAGCGCCAGCTCCTACAATGAGCAGTTCTTC. The rearrangement uses TRBV11-3 and TRBJ2-1, with TRBD2 identical over 7 bases. V shed 3 bases and J 0 bases; nucleotides not matched to a gene: 5. Germline V gene lookup returns CDR1 SGHNT and CDR2 YENEEA. There are 16 residues in the CDR3.

This clone has only a few counts. V and J are TRBV7-2 and TRBJ1-5, with a tentative D call TRBD1 (5 bases). The CDR3 has 13 amino acids. CDR1 and CDR2 from the germline V gene are SGHTA and FQGNSA. Trimming removed 11 bases at V and 7 bases at J, with 18 bases between. The CDR3: CASALGGDQPQHF. The CDR3 DNA reads as TGTGCCTCCGCCCTAGGAGGGGACCAGCCCCAGCATTTT.

The rearrangement links TRBV7-6 to TRBJ2-7, with D possibly matching TRBD2 (6 bases). This CDR3 is built from 13 residues. Between the trimmed V and J ends, which lost 2 bases and 12 bases, there was a span of 17 bases. Germline loops: CDR1 SGHVS, CDR2 FNYEAQ. In nucleotides, the CDR3 is TGTGCCAGCAGCTTAACGTTAACTAGCTCTCGGTACTTC. Encoded protein: CASSLTLTSSRYF.

This clone was picked up a small number of times. This chain joins TRBV10-1 and TRBJ1-6; a weak D match, TRBD1 (5 bases). CDR3 length equals 13 residues. The V gene lost 3 bases and the J gene lost 8 bases, with 8 bases spanning the gap. The V gene's germline CDR1 is WNHNN and CDR2 SYGVQD (reference sequence). The CDR3 nucleotides read TGCGCCAGCAGTGATGACAGCCATTCACCCCTCCACTTT. Amino acid sequence: CASSDDSHSPLHF.

The rearrangement uses TRBV5-8 and TRBJ1-5; D is perhaps TRBD1 (6 bases). CDR1 and CDR2 (germline): SGHTS, YDEGEE. The V end was cut by 4 bases, the J end by 7 bases, with 18 bases between. CDR3 length: 15 residues. The CDR3 DNA follows: TGTGCCAGCAGCGTGGCGATAGTCCAGGGGCAGCCCCAGCATTTT. Its protein is CASSVAIVQGQPQHF.

The rearrangement links TRBV7-8 to TRBJ1-1, with 7 bases fitting TRBD1. V shed 1 base, J shed 4 bases, and the junction held 6 bases outside the gene matches. CDR1 is SGHVS and CDR2 is FQNEAQ in the germline V gene. This CDR3 spans 15 amino acids. CDR3 sequence: CASSLGRGAGTEAFF. DNA of the CDR3: TGTGCCAGCAGCTTAGGCAGGGGGGCTGGCACTGAAGCTTTCTTT. The full variable domain, completed using reference TRBV7-8 and TRBJ1-1, is GAGVSQSPRYKVAKRGQDVALRCDPISGHVSLFWYQQALGQGPEFLTYFQNEAQLDKSGLPSDRFFAERPEGSVSTLKIQRTQQEDSAVYLCASSLGRGAGTEAFFGQGTRLTVV.

The genes are TRBV30 and TRBJ2-1, with 7 bases matching TRBD2. With V trimmed by 2 bases and J by 3 bases, 7 bases remained unmatched. This CDR3 comprises 15 residues. Looked up from germline, CDR1 is GTSNPN and CDR2 is SVGIG (reference sequence). The CDR3 loop is CAWSKGSGDYNEQFF. DNA for the CDR3: TGTGCCTGGAGTAAAGGGAGCGGGGACTACAATGAGCAGTTCTTC.

The CDR3 DNA reads as TGTGCCAGCAGGCGGGACAGCGGCCTAACAGAGACCCAGTACTTC. This codes for CASRRDSGLTETQYF. V and J are TRBV7-2 and TRBJ2-5, with D perhaps TRBD1 (7 bases). Trimming removed 6 bases from V and 4 bases from J, with 18 bases in between. Germline-derived CDR1 and CDR2 are SGHTA and FQGNSA. CDR3 size: 15 residues.

The V and J genes are TRBV5-1 and TRBJ2-1, with 9 nucleotides matching TRBD1. Germline CDR1 reads SGHRS; CDR2 reads YFSETQ. The CDR3 extends over 17 amino acids. The trim removed 0 bases at V and 8 bases at J, leaving 12 bases unmatched. Here the CDR3 reads CASSLALGQGYSDEQFF. For the CDR3, the DNA is TGCGCCAGCAGCTTGGCCTTAGGACAGGGGTACTCGGATGAGCAGTTCTTC.